A selection of T cell receptor beta chains follows, all from one sample in a study of tumor and adjacent non-tumor tissue in lung cancer. TCRdb reprocessed the multiplex PCR reads via MiXCR and lists one record per CDR3 protein. The data contain 60,000 to 85,000 distinct CDR3 sequences, more than 75% of them singletons. Sequenced: distant non-tumor lung tissue. These TCRs come from a man aged 55 to 70 with non-small cell lung cancer. Each CDR3 is given with its conserved first and last residue. D genes are given only for firm matches. Only part of the rows carry a size: once, few, many, or a class if the clone is expanded.

d_gene: NA; v_gene: TRBV19; abundance: NA; j_gene: TRBJ1-1; CDR3nt: TGTGCCTGTAGTATATTTGGGGGTACTGAAGCTTTCTTT; CDR3aa: CACSIFGGTEAFF
d_gene: NA; v_gene: TRBV29-1; abundance: NA; j_gene: TRBJ2-7; CDR3nt: TGCAGCACCACAGAGGGTCCCGAGCAGTACTTC; CDR3aa: CSTTEGPEQYF
d_gene: NA; v_gene: TRBV11-1; abundance: NA; j_gene: TRBJ2-2; CDR3nt: TGTGCCAGCAGCTATACTAGTGGCACCTGCGAGCTGCTTTTC; CDR3aa: CASSYTSGTCELLF
d_gene: NA; v_gene: TRBV29-1; abundance: once; j_gene: TRBJ2-7; CDR3nt: TGCAGCGCAAGAAGGGGGAGACAGGTTTCCCACGAGCAGTACTTC; CDR3aa: CSARRGRQVSHEQYF
d_gene: NA; v_gene: TRBV7-3; abundance: NA; j_gene: TRBJ2-3; CDR3nt: TGTGCCAGCAGCTCCCTGGGGCAGCCCACAGATACGCAGTATTTT; CDR3aa: CASSSLGQPTDTQYF
d_gene: TRBD1; v_gene: TRBV20-1; abundance: many; j_gene: TRBJ1-6; CDR3nt: TGCGGTAACCGGGACAGGGGGCGCGGTAATTCACCCCTCCACTTT; CDR3aa: CGNRDRGRGNSPLHF
d_gene: TRBD2; v_gene: TRBV4-1; abundance: NA; j_gene: TRBJ2-1; CDR3nt: TGCGTCAGCAGCCAGATGACTAGCGGGGGGCACAATGAGCAGTTCTTC; CDR3aa: CVSSQMTSGGHNEQFF
d_gene: NA; v_gene: TRBV5-5; abundance: NA; j_gene: TRBJ2-7; CDR3nt: TGTGCCAGCAGCACCGGGCCGGGGATGTGGTACGAGCAGTACTTC; CDR3aa: CASSTGPGMWYEQYF
d_gene: NA; v_gene: TRBV6-1; abundance: many; j_gene: TRBJ1-5; CDR3nt: TGTGCCAGCAGTGAAGCGCCTTTTGGTGGCAGCAATCAGCCCCAGCATTTT; CDR3aa: CASSEAPFGGSNQPQHF
d_gene: TRBD1; v_gene: TRBV29-1; abundance: NA; j_gene: TRBJ2-7; CDR3nt: TGTAGCGCAACAAGGGGGGGACAGGGTTACCACGAGCGGTACTTC; CDR3aa: CSATRGGQGYHERYF
d_gene: NA; v_gene: TRBV6-5; abundance: medium-sized; j_gene: TRBJ2-2; CDR3nt: TGTGCCAGCAGTTACAAGGGGGGCGGGGAGCTGTTTTTT; CDR3aa: CASSYKGGGELFF
d_gene: NA; v_gene: TRBV28; abundance: NA; j_gene: TRBJ2-1; CDR3nt: TGTGCCGGGGGCAGGGATAGCTCCTACAATGAGCAGTCCTTC; CDR3aa: CAGGRDSSYNEQSF
d_gene: NA; v_gene: TRBV29-1; abundance: NA; j_gene: TRBJ2-7; CDR3nt: TGCAGCACTCAGGGAGGCAGAGGTGGGTACGAGCAGTGCTTC; CDR3aa: CSTQGGRGGYEQCF
d_gene: NA; v_gene: TRBV6-2/TRBV6-3; abundance: NA; j_gene: TRBJ1-5; CDR3nt: TGTGTCAGCAGTTATGATGAGACAGGACGCCACTATAGCAATCAGCCCCAGCATTTT; CDR3aa: CVSSYDETGRHYSNQPQHF
d_gene: NA; v_gene: TRBV6-5; abundance: NA; j_gene: TRBJ2-7; CDR3nt: TGTGCCAGCAGTTACGGGGCTGTACACGTTTACGAGCAGTATTTC; CDR3aa: CASSYGAVHVYEQYF
d_gene: TRBD1; v_gene: TRBV11-3; abundance: NA; j_gene: TRBJ2-1; CDR3nt: TGTGCAAGCAGCTCAGACCCCGACAGGGGGGACGAGAAGTTCTTC; CDR3aa: CASSSDPDRGDEKFF
d_gene: NA; v_gene: TRBV6-1; abundance: NA; j_gene: TRBJ1-2; CDR3nt: TGTGCCAGCAGTGAAAGGCCAGGGGAGTGGTCGGGCTACATCTTC; CDR3aa: CASSERPGEWSGYIF
d_gene: NA; v_gene: TRBV5-1; abundance: NA; j_gene: TRBJ2-6; CDR3nt: TGCGCCAGCTGCCAGGGGAGTGTTGGTGGGGCCAACGTCCTGACTTTC; CDR3aa: CASCQGSVGGANVLTF
d_gene: NA; v_gene: TRBV20-1; abundance: NA; j_gene: TRBJ2-1; CDR3nt: TGCAGTGTTAGGGGACCGAACAGTGAGCAGTTCTTT; CDR3aa: CSVRGPNSEQFF
d_gene: NA; v_gene: TRBV28; abundance: NA; j_gene: TRBJ1-1; CDR3nt: TGTGCCAGCAGTTTACCGGAGAGCATTGAAGCTTTCTTT; CDR3aa: CASSLPESIEAFF
d_gene: TRBD1; v_gene: TRBV6-1; abundance: NA; j_gene: TRBJ2-6; CDR3nt: TGCGCCAGCAATAAGGGGGCATTCTCTGGGGCCAACGTCTTGACTTTC; CDR3aa: CASNKGAFSGANVLTF
d_gene: NA; v_gene: TRBV11-2; abundance: NA; j_gene: TRBJ2-5; CDR3nt: TGTGCCAGCAGCCTGAGGTTGACAGAGACGCAGTACTTC; CDR3aa: CASSLRLTETQYF
d_gene: TRBD1; v_gene: TRBV10-2; abundance: NA; j_gene: TRBJ1-2; CDR3nt: TGCGCCAGCTGCGAGTCTTATCGAGGACAGGGGTATGGCTACACCTTC; CDR3aa: CASCESYRGQGYGYTF
d_gene: TRBD1; v_gene: TRBV24-1; abundance: many; j_gene: TRBJ2-7; CDR3nt: TGTGCCACCAGTGATCAAAGGGGACAGGGGATCTACGAGCAGTACTTC; CDR3aa: CATSDQRGQGIYEQYF
d_gene: NA; v_gene: TRBV6-1; abundance: few; j_gene: TRBJ2-7; CDR3nt: TGTGCCAGCGGTCAAGAACGGGCAGCCTACTTC; CDR3aa: CASGQERAAYF
d_gene: NA; v_gene: TRBV4-1; abundance: NA; j_gene: TRBJ1-2; CDR3nt: TGCGCCAGCAACCAGGCCGCAGAGACACCTAACTATGACTACACCTTC; CDR3aa: CASNQAAETPNYDYTF
d_gene: NA; v_gene: TRBV6-5; abundance: NA; j_gene: TRBJ2-6; CDR3nt: TGTGCCAGCAGTTATGGAGGAGGTGGTGTCAACGTCCTGACTTTC; CDR3aa: CASSYGGGGVNVLTF
d_gene: NA; v_gene: TRBV29-1; abundance: NA; j_gene: TRBJ1-5; CDR3nt: TGTAGCGTGGAATTAACAGAGGGCGCCCAACATTTT; CDR3aa: CSVELTEGAQHF
d_gene: NA; v_gene: TRBV5-6; abundance: NA; j_gene: TRBJ2-7; CDR3nt: TGTGCCAGCAGCTTATCCGGGGAGTCCTACCAGTACTTC; CDR3aa: CASSLSGESYQYF
d_gene: NA; v_gene: TRBV11-3; abundance: NA; j_gene: TRBJ2-1; CDR3nt: TGTGCCAGCAGCCTCAACCAACTAGTGGGGTTATGTGAGCAGTCCTTC; CDR3aa: CASSLNQLVGLCEQSF
d_gene: NA; v_gene: TRBV12-3/TRBV12-4; abundance: NA; j_gene: TRBJ2-7; CDR3nt: TGTGTCAGCGGTTTTCCTGGGAGCTCCTACGAGCAGTACTTC; CDR3aa: CVSGFPGSSYEQYF
d_gene: NA; v_gene: TRBV7-8; abundance: NA; j_gene: TRBJ2-5; CDR3nt: TGTGCTAGCAGCCCCCAAGGGCGGGGCAGGAGCGCGACCCAGTACTTC; CDR3aa: CASSPQGRGRSATQYF
d_gene: NA; v_gene: TRBV6-1; abundance: once; j_gene: TRBJ1-5; CDR3nt: TGTGCCAGCAGCGGTTCGCGCAATCAGCCCCAGCATTTT; CDR3aa: CASSGSRNQPQHF
d_gene: TRBD2; v_gene: TRBV6-2/TRBV6-3; abundance: NA; j_gene: TRBJ2-7; CDR3nt: TGTGACAGCAGACCATGGGGGGAAAACCGGGAGGCCCCCCTCAAGCAGTACTTC; CDR3aa: CDSRPWGENREAPLKQYF
d_gene: NA; v_gene: TRBV7-8; abundance: NA; j_gene: TRBJ1-1; CDR3nt: TGTGCCAGTAGCTTATTCCGGCTGCAGGGGACTGAAGCTTTCTTT; CDR3aa: CASSLFRLQGTEAFF
d_gene: NA; v_gene: TRBV4-1; abundance: NA; j_gene: TRBJ2-1; CDR3nt: TGCGCCAACAGCCAAGGGGGTAACTACAATGTGCAGTTCTTC; CDR3aa: CANSQGGNYNVQFF
d_gene: NA; v_gene: TRBV11-3; abundance: NA; j_gene: TRBJ2-1; CDR3nt: TGTGCTAGCAGCCCCAACCAACTACCGGGGTTAGGTGAGCAGTTCTTC; CDR3aa: CASSPNQLPGLGEQFF
d_gene: TRBD2; v_gene: TRBV2; abundance: NA; j_gene: TRBJ2-3; CDR3nt: TGTGCCAGCAGTGAACGAGGGACTAGCGGGATTTCAGATACGCAGTATTTT; CDR3aa: CASSERGTSGISDTQYF
d_gene: TRBD2; v_gene: TRBV4-2; abundance: NA; j_gene: TRBJ2-1; CDR3nt: TGTGCCAGCAGCCCCCTGGCGGGGGAGGGGCGGGAGGGTTACAATGAGCAGTTCTTC; CDR3aa: CASSPLAGEGREGYNEQFF
d_gene: TRBD2; v_gene: TRBV4-2; abundance: once; j_gene: TRBJ2-7; CDR3nt: TGTGCCAGCAGACAAGCTCGGAGTAGCGGGAGTTACGAACAGTACTTC; CDR3aa: CASRQARSSGSYEQYF
d_gene: NA; v_gene: TRBV12-3/TRBV12-4; abundance: NA; j_gene: TRBJ2-1; CDR3nt: TGTGCCAGTAGGTTCCCTCAGCAGGACCACAATGAGCATTTCTTC; CDR3aa: CASRFPQQDHNEHFF
d_gene: NA; v_gene: TRBV10-3; abundance: many; j_gene: TRBJ1-5; CDR3nt: TGTGCCATCAGTGAGATTATGGTTGGGGGCACCAATCAGCCCCAGCATTTT; CDR3aa: CAISEIMVGGTNQPQHF
d_gene: NA; v_gene: TRBV12-3/TRBV12-4; abundance: once; j_gene: TRBJ2-2; CDR3nt: TGTGCCAGCAGCTCTGGGACATGGTGGAACACCGGGAAGCTGTTTTTT; CDR3aa: CASSSGTWWNTGKLFF
d_gene: TRBD1; v_gene: TRBV18; abundance: NA; j_gene: TRBJ2-2; CDR3nt: TGTGCCAGCTCACCACTTGGACAGGGGACCGGGGAGCTGTTTTTT; CDR3aa: CASSPLGQGTGELFF
d_gene: NA; v_gene: TRBV4-1; abundance: NA; j_gene: TRBJ1-5; CDR3nt: TGCGCCAGCAGCCAAGAAGGGACTGGAAGCCAGCCCCAGCATTTT; CDR3aa: CASSQEGTGSQPQHF
d_gene: NA; v_gene: TRBV6-6; abundance: NA; j_gene: TRBJ2-7; CDR3nt: TGTGCCAGCTGTTACGGGGGAACCTACGAGCAGTATTTC; CDR3aa: CASCYGGTYEQYF
d_gene: NA; v_gene: TRBV14; abundance: NA; j_gene: TRBJ2-1; CDR3nt: TGCGCCAGCAGCCAAGCTAGCAGGAGTGGCAATGAGCAGTTCTTC; CDR3aa: CASSQASRSGNEQFF
d_gene: TRBD1; v_gene: TRBV28; abundance: many; j_gene: TRBJ2-3; CDR3nt: TGTGCCAGCAGGACAGGGGGCATGTATACGCAGTATTTT; CDR3aa: CASRTGGMYTQYF
d_gene: NA; v_gene: TRBV29-1; abundance: medium-sized; j_gene: TRBJ1-1; CDR3nt: TGCAGCGTTGGACTGGGGGCTTTCTTT; CDR3aa: CSVGLGAFF
d_gene: TRBD2; v_gene: TRBV7-6; abundance: NA; j_gene: TRBJ2-5; CDR3nt: TGTGCCAGCAGCTTAGCGGTAGCGGGAGTATCGGAGACCCAGTACTTC; CDR3aa: CASSLAVAGVSETQYF
d_gene: NA; v_gene: TRBV11-1; abundance: NA; j_gene: TRBJ2-5; CDR3nt: TGTGCCAGCAGCAAAGGTACGTACCAAGAGACCGAGTACTTC; CDR3aa: CASSKGTYQETEYF
d_gene: TRBD1; v_gene: TRBV5-1; abundance: many; j_gene: TRBJ1-6; CDR3nt: TGCGCCAGCAGCTTCGGGACAGGGACTTCACCCCTCCACTTT; CDR3aa: CASSFGTGTSPLHF
d_gene: NA; v_gene: TRBV7-9; abundance: NA; j_gene: TRBJ1-4; CDR3nt: TGTGACAGCAGCTTAGACGGGGTGTTCCCAACTAATGAAAAACTGTTTTTT; CDR3aa: CDSSLDGVFPTNEKLFF